Listed below are T cell receptor beta chains from one sample, sequenced in a study of regulatory T cells in long-lasting Graves disease. Via MiXCR, TCRdb re-called the multiplex PCR reads, giving one row per CDR3 protein. The repertoire consists of about 540,000 distinct CDR3 sequences, with roughly 13% occurring once and the leading ten covering roughly 9.7%. This sample was also put to use in a study of T cells in Graves' hyperthyroidism and ophthalmopathy.

The sample in question was peripheral blood mononuclear cells (PBMCs), obtained at new diagnosis, from a patient treated with antithyroid drugs. These TCRs come from a man aged 25-45 years with Graves disease. The CDR3 runs from the conserved cysteine through the conserved F or W. A D gene is named only where the DNA matches it firmly. Clone size is given for some rows only: seen once, a few or many times, or a class if the clone is expanded.

V gene	J gene	D gene	clone size	CDR3 DNA	CDR3 protein
TRBV3-1	TRBJ2-7	-	many	TGTGCCAGCAGCCAGTCCGTGGGACTGGGCGAGCAGTACTTC	CASSQSVGLGEQYF
TRBV6-1	TRBJ1-6	-	many	TGTGCCAGCATCGGGCCTAATTCACCCCTCCACTTT	CASIGPNSPLHF
TRBV7-2	TRBJ1-2	-	many	TGTGCCAGCAGCTTAGCTTGGACGGTTGCTAACTATGGCTACACCTTC	CASSLAWTVANYGYTF
TRBV28	TRBJ2-2	-	many	TGTGCCAGCAGTCTGGGATACAGCGACACCGGGGAGCTGTTTTTT	CASSLGYSDTGELFF
TRBV25-1	TRBJ2-5	TRBD1	-	TGTGCCAGCAGTTGGACAGGAAAAGGAGAGACCCAGTACTTC	CASSWTGKGETQYF
TRBV27	TRBJ1-1	-	many	TGTGCCAGCAGTTTAGGAGGGGTTTACACTGAAGCTTTCTTT	CASSLGGVYTEAFF
TRBV20-1	TRBJ2-3	-	few	TGCAGTGCTAGAGGTCCGGGGGGCACGGGGCGCACAGATACGCAGTATTTT	CSARGPGGTGRTDTQYF
TRBV20-1	TRBJ2-1	TRBD2	few	TGCAGTGCTAGAGCGAGGCGGGAGTATGAGCAGTTCTTC	CSARARREYEQFF
TRBV5-1	TRBJ2-2	TRBD1	many	TGCGCCAGCAGCTTACGACAGGGGGAGAACACCGGGGAGCTGTTTTTT	CASSLRQGENTGELFF
TRBV28	TRBJ2-3	-	many	TGTGCCAGCTCCCAACGGCGTCCTAGCACAGATACGCAGTATTTT	CASSQRRPSTDTQYF
TRBV28	TRBJ2-1	-	many	TGTGCCAGCAGTGCCCTAGTATACGAGCAGTTCTTC	CASSALVYEQFF
TRBV25-1	TRBJ1-5	-	-	TGTGCCAGCAGTGAACCTGGGATCAATCAGCCCCAGCATTTT	CASSEPGINQPQHF
TRBV24-1	TRBJ2-7	-	-	TGTGCCACGGGCCCGGGGGACACTATCTACGAGCAGTACTTC	CATGPGDTIYEQYF
TRBV5-1	TRBJ2-7	-	few	TGCGCCAGCAGCTTGGTTAGGGGCCCCTACGAGCAGTACTTC	CASSLVRGPYEQYF
TRBV19	TRBJ1-1	-	many	TGTGCCACCTATGGGAGCACTGAAGCTTTCTTT	CATYGSTEAFF
TRBV7-9	TRBJ2-6	-	few	TGTGCCAGCAGAGATCAGGGTTCTGGGGCCAACGTCCTGACTTTC	CASRDQGSGANVLTF
TRBV19	TRBJ2-7	TRBD2	-	TGTGCCAGTAGTATAAGAGAGACGACTAGCGGGACCTACGAGCAGTACTTC	CASSIRETTSGTYEQYF
TRBV2	TRBJ1-1	-	-	TGTGCCAGCAAGGTTTCGGGGGTGGGGGTCACTGAAGCTTTCTTT	CASKVSGVGVTEAFF
TRBV14	TRBJ2-7	-	-	TGTGCCAGCAGCCACGCCTTTGGGGGTTTCGAGCAGTACTTC	CASSHAFGGFEQYF
TRBV20-1	TRBJ2-1	-	many	TGCAGTGCCGACGACCCCGTGAGCTCCTACAATGAGCAGTTCTTC	CSADDPVSSYNEQFF
TRBV12-3/TRBV12-4	TRBJ2-2	-	many	TGTGCCAGCAGCTTGGGAGAGGTTACGACCGGGGAGCTGTTTTTT	CASSLGEVTTGELFF
TRBV2	TRBJ2-2	TRBD2	many	TGTGCCAGCAGGGGACTAGCGGGGCGGAGCGGGGAGCTGTTTTTT	CASRGLAGRSGELFF
TRBV24-1	TRBJ2-4	-	-	TGTGCCACCAGTGGGCGAAAGAAAGCGGAGGATGGGAAAAACATTCAGTACTTC	CATSGRKKAEDGKNIQYF
TRBV7-3	TRBJ2-3	-	many	TGTGCCAGCAGCGCCGGGGGTGCAGATACGCAGTATTTT	CASSAGGADTQYF
TRBV5-1	TRBJ2-1	TRBD1	-	TGCGCCAGCACCTTAGGGGGCGGATCCTACAATGAGCAGTTCTTC	CASTLGGGSYNEQFF
TRBV6-5	TRBJ1-3	-	-	TGTGCCAGCAGTTACGGGTCACTATTCTCTGGAAACACCATATATTTT	CASSYGSLFSGNTIYF
TRBV6-5	TRBJ1-4	TRBD1	-	TGTGCCAGCAGTTACGGGACAGGGGATGAAAAACTGTTTTTT	CASSYGTGDEKLFF
TRBV13	TRBJ2-1	TRBD2	many	TGTGCCAGCAGCTTGGGACTAGCGGTTTTCAATGAGCAGTTCTTC	CASSLGLAVFNEQFF
TRBV9	TRBJ1-2	-	many	TGTGCCAGCAGCGCCCCGGGACGGAACTATGGCTACACCTTC	CASSAPGRNYGYTF
TRBV7-8	TRBJ2-1	-	few	TGTGCCAGCAGTTTTGTTAGCCCGGGACGAGAGGAGCAGTTCTTC	CASSFVSPGREEQFF
TRBV20-1	TRBJ2-3	-	few	TGCAGTGCTAGAGAGGTAGCTCCGGATACGCAGTATTTT	CSAREVAPDTQYF
TRBV20-1	TRBJ2-1	-	many	TGCAGTGCTAGAGTAGAAGGTTCCTACAATGAGCAGTTCTTC	CSARVEGSYNEQFF
TRBV27	TRBJ2-5	-	-	TGTGCCAGCAGGCCCCTTGGGCAAGAGACCCAGTACTTC	CASRPLGQETQYF
TRBV6-1	TRBJ2-3	-	many	TGTGCCAGCAGTAAACGACTCACAGATACGCAGTATTTT	CASSKRLTDTQYF
TRBV5-1	TRBJ2-1	TRBD1	-	TGCGCCAGCAGCTTGGCGGGGACAGCTGAACCGACGTGGTTC	CASSLAGTAEPTWF
TRBV3-1	TRBJ2-2	TRBD2	-	TGTGCCAGCACCGTGGGACTAGTGGCCGGGGAGCTGTTTTTT	CASTVGLVAGELFF
TRBV10-2	TRBJ2-5	-	-	TGCGCCAGCAGTGATGTGGGGGAATGGGAGACCCAGCACTTC	CASSDVGEWETQHF
TRBV24-1	TRBJ2-7	TRBD1	many	TGTGCCACCAGTGGACCACAGGGGAACGAGCAGTACTTC	CATSGPQGNEQYF
TRBV20-1	TRBJ1-5	-	few	TGCAGTGCACCACCCGAGGGATATAGCAATCAGCCCCAGCATTTT	CSAPPEGYSNQPQHF
TRBV6-1	TRBJ1-2	TRBD1	-	TGTGCCAGCAGCCTAGGGTCAGGGGGCGATGGCTACACCTTC	CASSLGSGGDGYTF
TRBV5-1	TRBJ1-2	-	many	TGCGCCAGCAGCTTGGGACCTACTAACTATGGCTACACCTTC	CASSLGPTNYGYTF
TRBV12-5	TRBJ2-1	TRBD2	many	TGTGCTAGTGGTTTGAGTAGAGGGCTAGCGGGGACCAGCTCCTACAATGAGCAGTTCTTC	CASGLSRGLAGTSSYNEQFF
TRBV6-4	TRBJ1-6	-	-	TGTGCCAGCAGTGAAACAGCGTATAATTCACCCCTCCACTTT	CASSETAYNSPLHF
TRBV10-2	TRBJ2-3	TRBD2	-	TGCGCCAGCGGGCGGGAGGGAGGGGATACGCAGTATTTT	CASGREGGDTQYF
TRBV7-9	TRBJ1-2	-	many	TGTGCCAGCAGCCGGCATGGGGGAGAGGACTATGGCTACACCTTC	CASSRHGGEDYGYTF
TRBV20-1	TRBJ2-1	-	few	TGCAGTGCTAGACATCTTTCCCCCGGGACGCTGAGCTCCTACAATGAGCAGTTCTTC	CSARHLSPGTLSSYNEQFF
TRBV5-1	TRBJ1-4	-	many	TGCGCCAGCAGTGGCGATGAGGGAAATGAAAAACTGTTTTTT	CASSGDEGNEKLFF
TRBV7-9	TRBJ2-5	TRBD1	-	TGTGCCAGCAGCTTAGGGGGACAGGGGGCGATGGAGACCCAGTACTTC	CASSLGGQGAMETQYF
TRBV6-2/TRBV6-3	TRBJ2-7	-	-	TGTGCCAGCAGACCTCTACAGGGAAGGGGCTACGAGCAGTACTTC	CASRPLQGRGYEQYF
TRBV12-3/TRBV12-4	TRBJ2-1	TRBD2	many	TGTGCCAGCAGTTTTTTAACTAGCGGGACGAATGAGCAGTTCTTC	CASSFLTSGTNEQFF
TRBV10-3	TRBJ2-1	TRBD2	-	TGTGCCTCCAGTTTCGGAGCGGGAGTGGCATACAATGAGCAGTTCTTC	CASSFGAGVAYNEQFF
TRBV6-1	TRBJ2-6	-	few	TGTGCCAGCAGTGAAGTCGGGGCCGGGGCCAACGTCCTGACTTTC	CASSEVGAGANVLTF
TRBV10-3	TRBJ2-7	-	many	TGTGCCATCAGTGAGTCGGTGGCAGGTCCCTACGAGCAGTACTTC	CAISESVAGPYEQYF